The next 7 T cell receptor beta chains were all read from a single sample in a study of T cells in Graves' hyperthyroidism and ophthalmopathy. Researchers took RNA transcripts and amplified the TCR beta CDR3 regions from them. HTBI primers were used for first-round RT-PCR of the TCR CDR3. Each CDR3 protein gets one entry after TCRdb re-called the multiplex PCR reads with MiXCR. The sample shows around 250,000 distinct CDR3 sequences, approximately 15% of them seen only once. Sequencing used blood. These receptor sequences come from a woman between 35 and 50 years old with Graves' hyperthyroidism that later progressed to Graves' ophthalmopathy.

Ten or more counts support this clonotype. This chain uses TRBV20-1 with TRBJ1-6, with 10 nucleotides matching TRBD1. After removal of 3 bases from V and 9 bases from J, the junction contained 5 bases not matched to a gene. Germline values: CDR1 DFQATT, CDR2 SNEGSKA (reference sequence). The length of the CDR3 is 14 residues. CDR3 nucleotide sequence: TGCAGTGCTAGGGACAGGGGGGATATTTCACCCCTCCACTTT. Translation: CSARDRGDISPLHF.

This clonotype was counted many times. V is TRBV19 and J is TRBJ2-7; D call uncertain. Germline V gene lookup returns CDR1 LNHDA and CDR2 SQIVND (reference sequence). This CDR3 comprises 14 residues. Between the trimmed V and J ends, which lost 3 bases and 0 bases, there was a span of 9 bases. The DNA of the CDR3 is TGTGCCAGTAGTATTCGAGACAACTCCTACGAGCAGTACTTC. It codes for CASSIRDNSYEQYF.

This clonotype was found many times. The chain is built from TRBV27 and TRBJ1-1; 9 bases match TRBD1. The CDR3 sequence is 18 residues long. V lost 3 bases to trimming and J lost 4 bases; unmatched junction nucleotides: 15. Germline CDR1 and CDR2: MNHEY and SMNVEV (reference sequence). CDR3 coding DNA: TGTGCCAGCAGTTTTAGGCCGACCCGGGACAGGGTTGGCACTGAAGCTTTCTTT. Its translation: CASSFRPTRDRVGTEAFF.

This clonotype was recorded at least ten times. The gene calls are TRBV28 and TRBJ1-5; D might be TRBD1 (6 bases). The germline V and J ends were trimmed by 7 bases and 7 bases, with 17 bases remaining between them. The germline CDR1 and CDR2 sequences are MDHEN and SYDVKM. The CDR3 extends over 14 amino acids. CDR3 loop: CASTSRGVQQPQHF. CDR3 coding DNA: TGTGCCAGCACTTCGAGGGGGGTACAGCAGCCCCAGCATTTT.

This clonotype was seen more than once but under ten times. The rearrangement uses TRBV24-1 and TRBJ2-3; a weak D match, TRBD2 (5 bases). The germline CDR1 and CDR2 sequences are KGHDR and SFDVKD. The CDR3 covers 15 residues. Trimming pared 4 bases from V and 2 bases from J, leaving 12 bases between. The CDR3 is CATSERGFSTDTQYF. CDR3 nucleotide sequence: TGTGCCACCAGTGAGCGAGGGTTTTCCACAGATACGCAGTATTTT.

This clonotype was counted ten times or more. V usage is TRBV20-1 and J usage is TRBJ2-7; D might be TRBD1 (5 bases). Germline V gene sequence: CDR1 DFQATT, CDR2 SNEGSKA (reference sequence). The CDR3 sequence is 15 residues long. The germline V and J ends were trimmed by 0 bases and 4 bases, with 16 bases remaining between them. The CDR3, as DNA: TGCAGTGCTAGAGATGTTGCAGGGTTCTCGTACGAGCAGTACTTC. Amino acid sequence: CSARDVAGFSYEQYF.

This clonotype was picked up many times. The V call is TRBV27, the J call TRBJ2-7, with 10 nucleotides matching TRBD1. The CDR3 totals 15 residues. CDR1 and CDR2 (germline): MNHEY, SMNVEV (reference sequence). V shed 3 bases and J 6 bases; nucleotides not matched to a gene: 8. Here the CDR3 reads CASSFYRDRGGEQYF. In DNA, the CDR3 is TGTGCCAGCAGTTTTTACCGGGACAGGGGTGGCGAGCAGTACTTC.